Listed below are T cell receptor beta chains from one sample, sequenced in a study of CD8 T cells in Susac syndrome. TCRdb reprocessed the immunoSEQ multiplex PCR reads via MiXCR and lists one record per CDR3 protein. The sample has around 130,000 distinct CDR3 sequences, roughly 80% seen once. The specimen sequenced was CD8+ T cells from PBMCs. These receptors all come from a human donor with multiple sclerosis. Each CDR3 is given without its conserved first and last residue.

>TRBV12-3/TRBV12-4|TRBJ2-7
ASRETGYEQY
>TRBV6-2/TRBV6-3|TRBJ2-1
ASRPPRGANLDEQF
>TRBV11-2|TRBJ2-7
ASSLRDRDRHEQY
>TRBV7-3|TRBJ2-1
ASSLKPARGHDNEQF
>TRBV4-1|TRBJ1-2
ASSQVGTGGNYGYT
>TRBV19|TRBJ1-2
ASTGEANYGYT
>TRBV12-3/TRBV12-4|TRBJ1-1
ASSLVQGQSDAF
>TRBV5-6|TRBJ2-2
ASNLLTAGELF
>TRBV11-2|TRBJ2-2
ASRGTSGARGTGELF
>TRBV3-1|TRBJ2-1
ASSQRGPYNEQF
>TRBV2|TRBJ2-2
ASSQGLAQLLNTGELF
>TRBV3-1|TRBJ1-2
ASSLTTAGGYT
>TRBV4-1|TRBJ2-1
ASSRGPGLAEIYNEQF
>TRBV12-3/TRBV12-4|TRBJ1-4
ASSPGPWGEKLF
>TRBV6-2/TRBV6-3|TRBJ2-1
ASRSLGELSYNEQF
>TRBV12-3/TRBV12-4|TRBJ2-7
ASSLAQGSAHEQY
>TRBV4-1|TRBJ2-1
ASSQVRGYNEQF
>TRBV27|TRBJ2-1
ASSTTSGPYNEQF
>TRBV4-3|TRBJ1-2
ASSQYKGNYGYT
>TRBV12-5|TRBJ2-1
ASGPRLAESYNEQF
>TRBV4-2|TRBJ2-2
ASSQTLSGEEYTGELF
>TRBV7-9|TRBJ2-7
ASSPGTDEQY
>TRBV15|TRBJ1-1
ATSSTGRNTEAF
>TRBV29-1|TRBJ2-1
SAGTGTYNEQF
>TRBV5-1|TRBJ2-3
ASSYLPSGGDTQY
>TRBV11-2|TRBJ1-1
ASSSLPGADTEAF
>TRBV29-1|TRBJ1-2
SSNTEDSTHYGYT
>TRBV29-1|TRBJ1-2
SAKDRDYGYT
>TRBV7-9|TRBJ2-7
AAGGPYEQY
>TRBV12-3/TRBV12-4|TRBJ2-1
ASGSSGTSGSSYNEQF
>TRBV4-1|TRBJ2-2
ASSPRTSEAGELF
>TRBV30|TRBJ1-2
AWSVQQDGYT
>TRBV7-9|TRBJ2-2
ASSTWTGPGELF
>TRBV7-6|TRBJ2-1
ASSLDGSSYNEQF
>TRBV9|TRBJ2-1
ASSVVSGPNNEQF
>TRBV19|TRBJ1-2
ASSMEVLGGYT
>TRBV24-1|TRBJ2-2
ATSELGTGELF
>TRBV7-9|TRBJ2-1
ASSLAGRHNEQF
>TRBV28|TRBJ2-5
ASSATPDRDQETQY
>TRBV10-3|TRBJ1-6
AINTGEPNSPLH
>TRBV9|TRBJ2-3
ASSVQGAPADTQY
>TRBV24-1|TRBJ2-1
ATSDFADSYNEQF
>TRBV4-1|TRBJ2-7
ASSQVTGPAYEQY
>TRBV6-1|TRBJ2-1
AVRGNYNEQF
>TRBV20-1|TRBJ2-1
SARDRLLAGAIYNEQF
>TRBV5-4|TRBJ1-3
ASSLRGDRTIY
>TRBV20-1|TRBJ2-3
SAVPGQGTDTQY
>TRBV21-1|TRBJ2-7
ASSKGEHGTLYSYEQY
>TRBV11-2|TRBJ2-3
ASTEVRGQGTDTQY
>TRBV28|TRBJ1-2
ASSLGRFVLDDYGYT
>TRBV20-1|TRBJ2-7
SAGISYEQY
>TRBV19|TRBJ1-3
ASSPTVFSGNTIY
>TRBV12-3/TRBV12-4|TRBJ2-1
ASSLGDSSYNEQF
>TRBV6-5|TRBJ2-3
ASRQRIYSTDTQY
>TRBV20-1|TRBJ2-1
SARSGQGDHEQF
>TRBV12-3/TRBV12-4|TRBJ1-2
ASSLIRGQSQLDGYT
>TRBV9|TRBJ2-2
ASSGSRGELF